This TCR beta chain was identified during a study of blood T cell repertoires in COVID-19 (dated by TCRdb to 2018 to 2020). Notes on the research overall: Samples from collaborators originated in the United States, Italy and Spain and spanned both the acute and convalescent phases of COVID-19. A de-identified subject ID, COVID-19 status, age in years and sex were almost always included in the sample metadata. The dataset comprised deeply sampled blood TCRbeta repertoires from subjects exposed to, actively infected with, or recovered from COVID-19. Samples came from the ongoing ImmuneRACE study (first 160 participants) plus 1,254 subjects from 6 global collaborators. The material from the prospective study consisted of cDNA or gDNA derived from T cells, B-cell-depleted T cells, or PBMCs. HLA class I and class II types, where available, came from metadata supplied by the sample provider rather than from assay-based typing. The repertoires were made available in a free public database intended to serve as a resource for research on the immune response to SARS-CoV-2. What the authors observed across the whole study: The quantity of clinical and demographic metadata differed by source and by participant and was supplied without curation.

Each collaborating institution followed its own protocols to collect whole blood in K2EDTA tubes. For TCRbeta analysis, collaborator samples were shipped as frozen whole blood, as isolated PBMCs, or as DNA extracted from either sample type. Counted from cysteine to phenylalanine, this CDR3 has 13 amino acids. The entry retains the CDR3 DNA only, 39 bases that are in frame from base 1. The trim is 1 base for V and 7 bases for J, with a gap of 10 bases between the germline ends. CDR1 and CDR2 (SEHNR, FQNEAQ) derive from the germline V gene (reference sequence). This clone appeared a single time. This clone's antigen is unknown. Per-nucleotide qualities are absent, and no much larger clonotype sits a single base away. The immunoSEQ Assay, a bias-controlled multiplex PCR, was used to amplify TCRbeta CDR3 regions from genomic DNA. As for the authors' bioinformatics: Within the assay, amplification of reference gene primers was used to estimate how many nucleated cells each sample contained. To quantify the absolute abundance of each unique TCRbeta CDR3 rearrangement, sequence reads were collapsed and filtered. Productive Simpson clonality was computed per sample as the square root of Simpson's diversity index over productive rearrangements. TCRdb obtained this table from immuneACCESS and retained in-frame rearrangements with V and J assigned. These tables miss some clones; where compared with another copy, unresolved V genes account for less than half of the shortfall, and the remainder is unexplained. That table gives V, J and clone size, and the DNA gave D and trimming. The sample table shows a few hundred thousand clones, and about 88% are seen once. The top ten constitute around 13% of the sample.

Material: peripheral blood. Rearrangement joined TRBV7-9 to TRBJ1-2; no D segment can be confidently identified. The sequence came from a woman aged 55-75 years with acute or convalescent COVID-19. The DNA sequence is as follows: TGTGCCAGCAGCTTAGGGTCCGAGGGTGGCTACACCTTC. The encoded protein is CASSLGSEGGYTF.